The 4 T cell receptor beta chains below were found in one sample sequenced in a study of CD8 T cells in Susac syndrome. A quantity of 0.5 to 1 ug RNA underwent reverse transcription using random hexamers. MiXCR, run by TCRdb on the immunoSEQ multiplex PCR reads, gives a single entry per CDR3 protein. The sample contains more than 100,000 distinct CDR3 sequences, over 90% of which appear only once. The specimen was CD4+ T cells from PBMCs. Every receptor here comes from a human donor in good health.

This CDR3 reads CASSVGVGNTEAFF. CDR3 coding DNA: TGTGCCAGCAGCGTAGGGGTTGGGAACACTGAAGCTTTCTTT. The chain is built from TRBV5-8 and TRBJ1-1; weak D call: TRBD1 (5 bases). This CDR3 region has 14 residues. Germline assignment: CDR1 SGHTS and CDR2 YDEGEE. V lost 4 bases and J lost 1, with 11 bases in between.

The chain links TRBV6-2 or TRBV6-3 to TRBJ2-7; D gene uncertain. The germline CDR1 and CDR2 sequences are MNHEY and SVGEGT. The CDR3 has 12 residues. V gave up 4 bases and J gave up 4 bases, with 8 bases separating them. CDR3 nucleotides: TGTGCCAGCAGTTCGTCCAGGTACGAGCAGTACTTC. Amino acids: CASSSSRYEQYF.

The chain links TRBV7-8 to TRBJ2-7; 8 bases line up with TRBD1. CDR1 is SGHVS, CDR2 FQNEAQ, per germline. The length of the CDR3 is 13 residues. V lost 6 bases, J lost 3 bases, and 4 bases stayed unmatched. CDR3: CASSRTGIYEQYF. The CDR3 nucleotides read TGTGCCAGCAGTCGGACAGGGATCTACGAGCAGTACTTC.

The CDR3 reads CSVDHGQGNLIGYTF. CDR3 DNA sequence: TGCAGCGTTGACCACGGACAGGGCAATCTAATTGGCTACACCTTC. The genes are TRBV29-1 and TRBJ1-2; 8 nucleotides agree with TRBD1. V was clipped by 3 bases and J by 7 bases; unmatched bases: 13. CDR1 and CDR2 from the germline V gene are SQVTM and ANQGSEA. The CDR3 consists of 15 residues.